The 9 T cell receptor beta chains below come from one sample, sequenced in a study of identical twins. TCRdb recomputed calls from the 5' RACE reads with MiXCR, one row per CDR3 protein. Of more than 1.5 million distinct CDR3 sequences listed, about 32% are singletons. Sequenced input: cord blood. These receptors were taken from a newborn girl in good health.

The chain joins TRBV11-1 to TRBJ2-2; 13 bases align to TRBD2. Germline V gives CDR1 SGHAT, CDR2 FQDESV (reference sequence). The V gene end was trimmed by 3 bases and the J gene end by 6 bases; junction bases not matched to a gene: 4. CDR3 length: 16 residues. CDR3 protein: CASSFSTSGRSGELFF. The CDR3 nucleotides are TGTGCCAGCAGCTTCTCGACTAGCGGGAGGTCCGGGGAGCTGTTTTTT.

This clonotype was seen only a few times. This rearrangement joins TRBV3-1 to TRBJ2-7; D possibly corresponds to TRBD2 (6 bases). V shed 4 bases and J shed 10 bases, with 23 bases lying between them. The CDR3 has 15 residues. The germline CDR1 and CDR2 sequences are LGHDT and YNNKEL (reference sequence). CDR3 amino acids: CASSPTTSNPVGQYF. CDR3 coding DNA: TGTGCCAGCAGCCCTACGACTAGTAATCCAGTAGGCCAGTACTTC.

This clonotype was picked up a small number of times. The chain carries TRBV7-2 and TRBJ1-1; possibly TRBD1 for D (5 bases). The CDR3 runs to 14 residues. In germline, CDR1 is SGHTA, CDR2 FQGNSA. V was clipped by 0 bases and J by 9 bases, with 14 bases between them. The CDR3 nucleotides read TGTGCCAGCAGCTTAGCTGGTGGGGCGGGGAAAGCTTTCTTT. This codes for CASSLAGGAGKAFF.

This clonotype was counted between two and nine times. The chain has TRBV20-1 and TRBJ2-1; D uncertain. Looked up from germline, CDR1 is DFQATT and CDR2 is SNEGSKA (reference sequence). V lost 0 bases to trimming and J lost 0 bases, with 9 bases between them. This CDR3 comprises 15 residues. The CDR3 loop reads CSARDGSRSYNEQFF. As DNA, the CDR3 is TGCAGTGCTAGAGATGGCTCCCGCTCCTACAATGAGCAGTTCTTC.

This clonotype was observed a few times. V gene TRBV6-1 combines with J gene TRBJ2-7, with TRBD1 as a possible D gene (5 bases). CDR1 and CDR2 (germline): MNHNS, SASEGT. The CDR3 spans 16 residues. Trimming took off 2 bases at V and 3 bases at J, with 17 bases between the two ends. The CDR3 sequence: CASSETRQGGLYEQYF. CDR3 DNA sequence: TGTGCCAGCAGTGAAACGAGGCAGGGCGGTCTCTACGAGCAGTACTTC.

V is TRBV7-6 and J is TRBJ1-5; D is unclear. Germline loops: CDR1 SGHVS, CDR2 FNYEAQ. This CDR3 is 16 amino acids long. Trimming stripped 4 bases from V and 0 bases from J, with 13 bases between. CDR3 DNA sequence: TGTGCCAGCAGCTCCGGAGGGCCTTTTAGCAATCAGCCCCAGCATTTT. It codes for CASSSGGPFSNQPQHF.

The V and J genes are TRBV7-2 and TRBJ2-3; TRBD2 aligns across 7 bases. CDR3 length: 16 amino acids. Germline values: CDR1 SGHTA, CDR2 FQGNSA. The V and J ends lost 5 bases and 1 base, in that order; junction bases with no gene match: 9. The CDR3 spells CASSVMRAGGTDTQYF. The CDR3 nucleotides are TGTGCCAGCAGCGTTATGCGGGCGGGAGGCACAGATACGCAGTATTTT.

This CDR3 reads CSASFGGPGEQFF. The CDR3 nucleotides read TGCAGTGCTAGTTTTGGGGGCCCGGGTGAGCAGTTCTTC. The chain links TRBV20-1 to TRBJ2-1; tentatively, D is TRBD1 (6 bases). V gave up 3 bases and J gave up 9 bases, with 15 bases separating them. CDR3 length equals 13 residues. Germline V gives CDR1 DFQATT, CDR2 SNEGSKA (reference sequence).

This clonotype was observed once. The rearrangement uses TRBV2 and TRBJ1-5; no clear D. CDR1 is SNHLY, CDR2 FYNNEI, per germline. The CDR3 extends over 14 amino acids. Trimming shortened V by 6 bases and J by 3 bases, and 12 bases separated the two germline ends. CDR3: CASRGWQVNQPQHF. The CDR3 bases are TGTGCCAGCAGGGGTTGGCAGGTCAATCAGCCCCAGCATTTT.